Below, 3 T cell receptor beta chains from the same sample are listed, as sequenced in a study of lung T cells in sarcoidosis with Löfgren's syndrome. TCRdb itself ran the reads through MiXCR, one entry per CDR3 protein. The table includes over 2,500 distinct CDR3 sequences, 25% to 35% detected once. The sample taken for sequencing was CD4+ T cells from bronchoalveolar lavage. Every receptor here comes from a human donor with sarcoidosis (Löfgren's syndrome or another form), or a control subject (not recorded which).

The rearrangement links TRBV5-1 to TRBJ2-7, with D perhaps being TRBD1 or TRBD2 (6 bases each). In germline, CDR1 is SGHRS, CDR2 YFSETQ. Trimming took 0 bases from V and 0 from J, leaving 10 bases between them. CDR3 length: 15 residues. In nucleotides, the CDR3 is TGCGCCAGCAGCTTGGACGGGGGCTTCTCCTACGAGCAGTACTTC. The encoded protein is CASSLDGGFSYEQYF.

The table lists this clonotype with many counts. The chain recombines TRBV5-1 with TRBJ1-1; TRBD1 matches 10 bases. Trimming removed 3 bases from V and 3 bases from J; junction bases left unmatched: 5. This CDR3 contains 15 residues. CDR1 SGHRS and CDR2 YFSETQ come from the germline V gene. The CDR3 spells CASSSWTGGDTEAFF. In DNA form, the CDR3 reads TGCGCCAGCAGCTCCTGGACAGGGGGGGACACTGAAGCTTTCTTT.

Sample share makes this clonotype medium-sized. This sequence joins TRBV20-1 and TRBJ1-3; 9 bases agree with TRBD1. The germline V gene has CDR1 DFQATT and CDR2 SNEGSKA (reference sequence). This CDR3 comprises 16 residues. V gave up 2 bases and J gave up 4 bases; unmatched junction bases: 9. CDR3 residues: CSARSPGQGSGNTIYF. CDR3 nucleotide sequence: TGCAGTGCTAGATCGCCGGGACAGGGAAGCGGAAACACCATATATTTT.